The entry below gives a single TCR beta chain sequence along with its context. Its cognate antigen has yet to be identified. Base quality data are lacking; no much larger clone is found one base away. This sample is part of a study of blood T cell repertoires in COVID-19 (dated by TCRdb to 2018 to 2021). Regarding the study in general: Samples from collaborators originated in the United States, Italy and Spain and spanned both the acute and convalescent phases of COVID-19. The material from the prospective study consisted of cDNA or gDNA derived from T cells, B-cell-depleted T cells, or PBMCs. Subjects who had been exposed to COVID-19, were actively infected with it, or had recovered from it provided the deeply sampled blood TCRbeta repertoires that made up the dataset. The repertoires were released in a freely available public database meant as a resource for research on the immune response to SARS-CoV-2. Samples were obtained from the ongoing ImmuneRACE study (first 160 participants) and from over a thousand subjects provided by 6 global collaborators. Sample metadata almost always included a de-identified subject ID, COVID-19 status, age in years and sex. Where available, HLA class I and class II types were obtained from metadata supplied by the sample provider rather than from assay-based typing. The investigation overall reported the following: The amount of clinical and demographic metadata varied by source and participant and was provided uncurated.

Whole blood was collected in K2EDTA tubes by collaborating institutions according to the institutions' own protocols. For TCRbeta analysis, collaborators shipped samples as frozen whole blood, isolated PBMCs, or DNA extracted from either of those sample types. TCRbeta CDR3 regions were amplified from genomic DNA by means of the immunoSEQ Assay, a bias-controlled multiplex PCR. From the authors' description of their analysis: The number of nucleated cells in each sample was estimated by amplification of reference gene primers within the assay. To quantify the absolute abundance of each unique TCRbeta CDR3 rearrangement, sequence reads were collapsed and filtered. For each sample, productive Simpson clonality was calculated by taking the square root of Simpson's diversity index across productive rearrangements. This immuneACCESS table, as held by TCRdb, lists in-frame sequences with V and J called but not all clones. Of the missing ones, under half trace to an unresolved V gene in checked studies; the others have no known cause. The DNA was the basis for D and trimming; V, J and clone size are from that table. This sample comprises around 130,000 clones, 75% to 90% of them detected only once. The ten largest clonotypes hold 4.3% of the sample.

The CDR3 measures 15 amino acids from cysteine to phenylalanine. Of the read, only the CDR3 DNA is kept; its 45 bases are in frame from base 1. CDR1 and CDR2 were assigned from the germline V gene as SGHDT and YYEEEE. After removal of 3 bases from V and 10 bases from J, the junction retains 11 bases not matched to a gene. The sequence came from a human donor in a cohort sampled during active COVID-19. The sample taken for sequencing was peripheral blood. This sequence uses TRBV5-6 and TRBJ2-5; 11 bases in the middle match TRBD2. CDR3 sequence: CASSSTLAGGRGQYF. The base sequence is TGTGCCAGCAGCTCCACCCTAGCGGGAGGTCGAGGCCAGTACTTC. The entire variable domain, with the stretches around the CDR3 drawn from the reference TRBV5-6 and TRBJ2-5 proteins, is DAGVTQSPTHLIKTRGQQVTLRCSPKSGHDTVSWYQQALGQGPQFIFQYYEEEERQRGNFPDRFSGHQFPNYSSELNVNALLLGDSALYLCASSSTLAGGRGQYFGPGTRLLVL.